This TCR beta chain was recorded in a study of blood T cell repertoires in COVID-19. This clone turned up a few times. J lost 7 bases, V lost 3 bases, and 4 bases had no gene match. Germline CDR1 and CDR2: KGHDR and SFDVKD. The CDR3 runs 14 residues. Adults between roughly 18 and 89 years of age took part from about two dozen US areas. Categorization into cohorts depended on clinical history that participants reported. Profiling relied on immunoSEQ multiplex PCR, and the TCRdb table lists in-frame clones only, not all of them. The data show about 300,000 clones, under 90% seen once. The chain carries TRBV24-1 and TRBJ1-2; 10 bases map to TRBD1. This receptor was obtained from a woman in her late teens or twenties who had recovered from COVID-19. Sequencing used PBMCs or T cells enriched from blood (not recorded which). The chain's CDR3 is CATSDPGQGLGYTF. The CDR3 region has the DNA TGTGCCACCAGTGATCCGGGACAGGGGCTTGGCTACACCTTC.